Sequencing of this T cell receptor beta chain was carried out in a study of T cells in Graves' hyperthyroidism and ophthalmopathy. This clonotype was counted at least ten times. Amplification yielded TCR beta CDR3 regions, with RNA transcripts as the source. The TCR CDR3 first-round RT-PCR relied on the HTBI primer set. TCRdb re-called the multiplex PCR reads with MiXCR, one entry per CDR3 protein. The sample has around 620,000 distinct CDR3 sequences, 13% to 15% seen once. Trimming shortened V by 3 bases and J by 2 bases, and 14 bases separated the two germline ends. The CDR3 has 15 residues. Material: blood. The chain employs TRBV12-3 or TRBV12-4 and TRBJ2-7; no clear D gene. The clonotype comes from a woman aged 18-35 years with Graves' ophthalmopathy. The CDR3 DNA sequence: TGTGCCAGCAGTTTTGTCTCGGAAAGCACCTACGAGCAGTACTTC. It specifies CASSFVSESTYEQYF.